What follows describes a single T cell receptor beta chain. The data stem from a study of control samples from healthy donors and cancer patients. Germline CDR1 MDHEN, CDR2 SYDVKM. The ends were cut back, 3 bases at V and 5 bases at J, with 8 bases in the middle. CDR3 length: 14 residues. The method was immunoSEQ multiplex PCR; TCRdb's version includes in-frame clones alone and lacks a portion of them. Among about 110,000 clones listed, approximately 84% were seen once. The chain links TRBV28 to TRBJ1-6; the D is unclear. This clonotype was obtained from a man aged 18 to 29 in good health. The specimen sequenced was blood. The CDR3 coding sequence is TGTGCCAGCAGTTTGAGGGCCCATAATTCACCCCTCCACTTT. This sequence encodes CASSLRAHNSPLHF. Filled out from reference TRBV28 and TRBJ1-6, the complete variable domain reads DVKVTQSSRYLVKRTGEKVFLECVQDMDHENMFWYRQDPGLGLRLIYFSYDVKMKEKGDIPEGYSVSREKKERFSLILESASTNQTSMYLCASSLRAHNSPLHFGNGTRLTVT.